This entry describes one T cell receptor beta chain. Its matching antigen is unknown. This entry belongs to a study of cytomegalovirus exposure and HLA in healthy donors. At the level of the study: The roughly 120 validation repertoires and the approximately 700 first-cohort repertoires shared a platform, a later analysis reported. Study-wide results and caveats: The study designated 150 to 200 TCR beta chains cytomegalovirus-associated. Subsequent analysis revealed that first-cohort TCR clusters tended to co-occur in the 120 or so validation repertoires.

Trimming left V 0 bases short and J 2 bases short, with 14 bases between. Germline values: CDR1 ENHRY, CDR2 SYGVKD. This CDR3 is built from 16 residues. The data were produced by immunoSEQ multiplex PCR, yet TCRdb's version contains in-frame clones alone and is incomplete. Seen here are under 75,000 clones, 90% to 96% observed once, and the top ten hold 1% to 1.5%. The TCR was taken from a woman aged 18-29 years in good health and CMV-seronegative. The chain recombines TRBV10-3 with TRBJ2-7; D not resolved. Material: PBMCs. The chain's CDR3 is CAISESMQVPAYEQYF. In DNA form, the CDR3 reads TGTGCCATCAGTGAGTCGATGCAGGTCCCCGCCTACGAGCAGTACTTC.